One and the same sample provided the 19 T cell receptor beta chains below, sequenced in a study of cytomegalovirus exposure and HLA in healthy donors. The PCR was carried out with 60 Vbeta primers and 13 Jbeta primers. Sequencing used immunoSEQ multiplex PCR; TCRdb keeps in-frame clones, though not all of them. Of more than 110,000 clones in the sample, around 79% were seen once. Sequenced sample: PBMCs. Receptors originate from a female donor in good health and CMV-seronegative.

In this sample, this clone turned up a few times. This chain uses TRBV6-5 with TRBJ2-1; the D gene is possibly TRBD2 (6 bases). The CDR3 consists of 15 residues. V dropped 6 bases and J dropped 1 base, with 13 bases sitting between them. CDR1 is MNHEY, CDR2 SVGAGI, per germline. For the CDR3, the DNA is TGTGCCAGCAGATTCAGACTAGAGTCCTACAATGAGCAGTTCTTC. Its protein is CASRFRLESYNEQFF.

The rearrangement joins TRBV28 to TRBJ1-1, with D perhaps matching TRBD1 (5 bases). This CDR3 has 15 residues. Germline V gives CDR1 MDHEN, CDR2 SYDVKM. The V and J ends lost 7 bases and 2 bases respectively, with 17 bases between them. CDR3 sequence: CASTLGGRINTEAFF. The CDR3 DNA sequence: TGTGCCAGCACTTTGGGGGGGAGAATAAACACTGAAGCTTTCTTT.

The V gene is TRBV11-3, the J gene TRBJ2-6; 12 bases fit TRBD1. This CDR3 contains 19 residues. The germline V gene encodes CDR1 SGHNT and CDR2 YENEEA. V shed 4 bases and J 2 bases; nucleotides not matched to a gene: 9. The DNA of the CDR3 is TGTGCCAGCAGCTCAATCCCCGGGACAGGGGGCGCTGGGGCCAACGTCCTGACTTTC. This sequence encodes CASSSIPGTGGAGANVLTF. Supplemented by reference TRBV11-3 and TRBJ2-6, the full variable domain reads EAGVVQSPRYKIIEKKQPVAFWCNPISGHNTLYWYLQNLGQGPELLIRYENEEAVDDSQLPKDRFSAERLKGVDSTLKIQPAELGDSAVYLCASSSIPGTGGAGANVLTFGAGSRLTVL.

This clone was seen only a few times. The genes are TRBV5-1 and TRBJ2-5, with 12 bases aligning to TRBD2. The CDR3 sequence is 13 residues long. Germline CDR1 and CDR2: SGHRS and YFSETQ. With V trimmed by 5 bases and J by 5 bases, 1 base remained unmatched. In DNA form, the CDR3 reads TGCGCCAGCAGTACTAGCGGGAGGGAGACCCAGTACTTC. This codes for CASSTSGRETQYF.

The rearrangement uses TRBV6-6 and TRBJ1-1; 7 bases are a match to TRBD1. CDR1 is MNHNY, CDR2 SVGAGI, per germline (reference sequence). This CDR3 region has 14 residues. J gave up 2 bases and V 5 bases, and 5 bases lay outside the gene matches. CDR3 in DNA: TGTGCCAGCAGTCCTTACAGGGGCAACACTGAAGCTTTCTTT. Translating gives CASSPYRGNTEAFF.

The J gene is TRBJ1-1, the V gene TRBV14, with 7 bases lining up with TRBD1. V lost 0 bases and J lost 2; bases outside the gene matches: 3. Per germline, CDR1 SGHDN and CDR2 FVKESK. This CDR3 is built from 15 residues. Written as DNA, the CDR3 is TGTGCCAGCAGCCAAGAAGGAGGGGGCAACACTGAAGCTTTCTTT. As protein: CASSQEGGGNTEAFF.

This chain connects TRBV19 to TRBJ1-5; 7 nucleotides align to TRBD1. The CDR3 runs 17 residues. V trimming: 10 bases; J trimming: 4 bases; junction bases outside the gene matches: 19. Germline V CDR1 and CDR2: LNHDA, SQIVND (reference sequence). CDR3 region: CATTDRRHVILNQPQHF. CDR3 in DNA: TGTGCCACTACGGACAGGCGCCACGTCATACTAAATCAGCCCCAGCATTTT.

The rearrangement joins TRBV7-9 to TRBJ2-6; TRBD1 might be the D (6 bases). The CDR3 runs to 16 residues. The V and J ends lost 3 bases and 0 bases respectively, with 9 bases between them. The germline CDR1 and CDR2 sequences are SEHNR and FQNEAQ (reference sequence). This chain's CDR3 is CASSFTGISGANVLTF. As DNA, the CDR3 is TGTGCCAGCAGCTTTACAGGGATCTCTGGGGCCAACGTCCTGACTTTC.

CDR3 sequence reads: CASQPGLGGYTF. The CDR3 DNA reads as TGTGCCAGCCAGCCAGGGCTTGGGGGCTACACCTTC. The chain carries TRBV9 and TRBJ1-2; a possible D gene is TRBD1 (5 bases). Deletions cut 7 bases from V and 8 bases from J, with 15 bases between. Germline assignment: CDR1 SGDLS and CDR2 YYNGEE. The CDR3 sequence is 12 residues long.

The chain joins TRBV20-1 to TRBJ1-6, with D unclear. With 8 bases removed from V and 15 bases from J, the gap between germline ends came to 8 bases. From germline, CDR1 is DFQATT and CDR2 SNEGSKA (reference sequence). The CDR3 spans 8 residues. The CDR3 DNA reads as TGCAGTTCCGACTTCCTCCACTTT. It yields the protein CSSDFLHF.

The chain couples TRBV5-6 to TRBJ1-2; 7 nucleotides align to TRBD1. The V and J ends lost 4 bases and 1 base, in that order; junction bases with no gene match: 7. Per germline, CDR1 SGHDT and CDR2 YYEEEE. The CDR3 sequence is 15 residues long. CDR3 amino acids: CASSHPDRFNYGYTF. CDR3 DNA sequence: TGTGCCAGCAGCCACCCGGACAGGTTTAACTATGGCTACACCTTC.

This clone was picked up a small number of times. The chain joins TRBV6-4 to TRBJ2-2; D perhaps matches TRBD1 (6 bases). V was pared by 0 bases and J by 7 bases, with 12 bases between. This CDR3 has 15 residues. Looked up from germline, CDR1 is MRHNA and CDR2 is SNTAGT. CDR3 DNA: TGTGCCAGCAGTGACTCCCCAGGGGCCATCGGGGAGCTGTTTTTT. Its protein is CASSDSPGAIGELFF.

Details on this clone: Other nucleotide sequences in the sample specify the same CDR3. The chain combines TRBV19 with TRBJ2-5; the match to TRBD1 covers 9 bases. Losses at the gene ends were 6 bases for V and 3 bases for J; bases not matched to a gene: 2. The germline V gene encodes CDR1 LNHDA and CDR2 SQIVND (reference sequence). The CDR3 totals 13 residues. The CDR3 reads CASSRDREETQYF. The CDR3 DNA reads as TGTGCCAGTAGCCGGGACAGGGAAGAGACCCAGTACTTC. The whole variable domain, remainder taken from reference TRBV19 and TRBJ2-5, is DGGITQSPKYLFRKEGQNVTLSCEQNLNHDAMYWYRQDPGQGLRLIYYSQIVNDFQKGDIAEGYSVSREKKESFPLTVTSAQKNPTAFYLCASSRDREETQYFGPGTRLLVL.

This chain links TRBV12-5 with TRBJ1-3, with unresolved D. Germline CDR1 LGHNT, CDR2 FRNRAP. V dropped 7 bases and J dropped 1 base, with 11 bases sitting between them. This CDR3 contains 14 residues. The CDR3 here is CASASTNSGNTIYF. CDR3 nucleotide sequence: TGTGCTAGTGCCTCGACAAATTCTGGAAACACCATATATTTT. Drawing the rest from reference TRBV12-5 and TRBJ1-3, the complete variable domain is DARVTQTPRHKVTEMGQEVTMRCQPILGHNTVFWYRQTMMQGLELLAYFRNRAPLDDSGMPKDRFSAEMPDATLATLKIQPSEPRDSAVYFCASASTNSGNTIYFGEGSWLTVV.

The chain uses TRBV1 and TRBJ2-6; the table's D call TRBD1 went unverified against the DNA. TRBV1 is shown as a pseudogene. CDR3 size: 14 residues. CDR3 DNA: TGCACCAGCAGCCGACACTCTGGGGCCAACGTCCTGACTTTC. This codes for CTSSRHSGANVLTF.

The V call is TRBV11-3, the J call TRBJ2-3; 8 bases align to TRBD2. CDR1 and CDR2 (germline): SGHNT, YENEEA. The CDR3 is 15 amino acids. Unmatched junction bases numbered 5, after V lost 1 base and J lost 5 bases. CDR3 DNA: TGTGCCAGCAGCTTAGGGGGGCGGGAGGAAGATACGCAGTATTTT. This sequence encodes CASSLGGREEDTQYF.

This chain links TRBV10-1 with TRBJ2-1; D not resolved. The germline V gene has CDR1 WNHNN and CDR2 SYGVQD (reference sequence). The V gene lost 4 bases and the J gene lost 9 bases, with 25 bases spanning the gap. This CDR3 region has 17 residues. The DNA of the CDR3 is TGCGCCAGCAGTGTCCGGTCCCGAGATAGAGGCGCAAGTGAGCAGTTCTTC. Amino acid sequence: CASSVRSRDRGASEQFF.

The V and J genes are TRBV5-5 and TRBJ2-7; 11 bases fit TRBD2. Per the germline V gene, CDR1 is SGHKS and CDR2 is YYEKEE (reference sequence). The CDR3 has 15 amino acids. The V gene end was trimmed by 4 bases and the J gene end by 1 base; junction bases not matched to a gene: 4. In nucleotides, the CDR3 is TGTGCCAGCAGCCTGGGACTAGCGGCGTCCTACGAGCAGTACTTC. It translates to CASSLGLAASYEQYF.

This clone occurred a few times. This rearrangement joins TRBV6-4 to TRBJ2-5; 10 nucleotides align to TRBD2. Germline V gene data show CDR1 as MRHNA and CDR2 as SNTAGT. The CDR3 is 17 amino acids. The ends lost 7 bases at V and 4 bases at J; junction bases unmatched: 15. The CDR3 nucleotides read TGTGCCAGCACCGCGGGGGGGAGCGGGGGGGCGTTAGAGACCCAGTACTTC. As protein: CASTAGGSGGALETQYF.